This T cell receptor (beta chain) was recorded in a study of cytomegalovirus exposure and HLA in healthy donors. CDR3 size: 13 residues. Germline CDR1 and CDR2: MNHEY and SVGAGI. Trimming left V 1 base short and J 6 bases short, with 7 bases between. With 60 Vbeta and 13 Jbeta primers, the PCR was carried out. Produced via immunoSEQ multiplex PCR; TCRdb's table is partial and in-frame only. The sample holds 90,000 to 140,000 clones; 75% to 85% are singletons and the top ten take 6.1%. This TCR was recovered from a man aged 18 to 29 in good health and CMV-seronegative. The rearrangement links TRBV6-5 to TRBJ1-5; D remains unclear. The sequencing input was PBMCs. The CDR3 DNA reads TGTGCCAGCAGTTACTTAGCTAGTCAGCCCCAGCATTTT. Amino acid sequence: CASSYLASQPQHF.